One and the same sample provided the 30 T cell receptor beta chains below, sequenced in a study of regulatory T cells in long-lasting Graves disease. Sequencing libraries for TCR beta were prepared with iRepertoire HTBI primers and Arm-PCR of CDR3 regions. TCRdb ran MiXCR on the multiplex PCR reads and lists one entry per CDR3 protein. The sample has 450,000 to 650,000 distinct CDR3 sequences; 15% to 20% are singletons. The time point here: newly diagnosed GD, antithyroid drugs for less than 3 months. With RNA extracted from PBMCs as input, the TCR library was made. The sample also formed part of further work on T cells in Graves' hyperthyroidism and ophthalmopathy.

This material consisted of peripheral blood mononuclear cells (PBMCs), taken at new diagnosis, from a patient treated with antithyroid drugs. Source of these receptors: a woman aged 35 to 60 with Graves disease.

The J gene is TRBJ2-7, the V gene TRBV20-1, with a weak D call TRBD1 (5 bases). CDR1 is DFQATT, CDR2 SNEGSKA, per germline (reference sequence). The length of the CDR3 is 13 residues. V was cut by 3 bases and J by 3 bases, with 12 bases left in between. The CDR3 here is CSASQGIDYEQYF. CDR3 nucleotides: TGCAGTGCTAGTCAGGGAATCGACTACGAGCAGTACTTC.

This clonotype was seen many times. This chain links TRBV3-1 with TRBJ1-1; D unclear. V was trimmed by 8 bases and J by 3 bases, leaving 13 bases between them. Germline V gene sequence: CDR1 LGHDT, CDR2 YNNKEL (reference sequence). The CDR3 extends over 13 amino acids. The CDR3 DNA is TGTGCCAGCCAGAGGACGGGTGACACTGAAGCTTTCTTT. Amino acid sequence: CASQRTGDTEAFF.

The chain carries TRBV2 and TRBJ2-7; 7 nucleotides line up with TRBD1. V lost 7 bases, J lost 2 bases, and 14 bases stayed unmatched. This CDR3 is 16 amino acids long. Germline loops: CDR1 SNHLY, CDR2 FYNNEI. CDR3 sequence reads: CASNLGQAIITYEQYF. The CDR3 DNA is TGTGCCAGCAATTTAGGACAGGCCATTATCACCTACGAGCAGTACTTC.

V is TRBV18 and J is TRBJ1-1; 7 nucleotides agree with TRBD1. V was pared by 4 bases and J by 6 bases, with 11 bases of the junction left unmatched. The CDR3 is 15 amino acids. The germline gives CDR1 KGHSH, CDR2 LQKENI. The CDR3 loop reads CASSLNHRGGAEAFF. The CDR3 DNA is TGTGCCAGCTCACTGAACCACAGGGGTGGGGCTGAAGCTTTCTTT. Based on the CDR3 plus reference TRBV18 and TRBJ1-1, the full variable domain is NAGVMQNPRHLVRRRGQEARLRCSPMKGHSHVYWYRQLPEEGLKFMVYLQKENIIDESGMPKERFSAEFPKEGPSILRIQQVVRGDSAAYFCASSLNHRGGAEAFFGQGTRLTVV.

The CDR3 DNA is TGTGCCAGCAGCGGATTAGGGACAGGGAAACACCCGAACACCGGGGAGCTGTTTTTT. Translation: CASSGLGTGKHPNTGELFF. This chain connects TRBV9 to TRBJ2-2, with TRBD1 identical over 9 bases. This CDR3 spans 19 amino acids. CDR1 is SGDLS, CDR2 YYNGEE, per germline. J gave up 0 bases and V 3 bases, and 12 bases lay outside the gene matches.

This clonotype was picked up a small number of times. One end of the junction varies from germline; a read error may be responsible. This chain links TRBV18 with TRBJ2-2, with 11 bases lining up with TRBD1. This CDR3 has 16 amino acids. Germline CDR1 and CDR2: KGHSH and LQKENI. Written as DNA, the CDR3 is TGTGCCAGCTCGCCACCGGGACAGGGGGACACCGGGGAGCTGTTTTTT. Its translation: CASSPPGQGDTGELFF.

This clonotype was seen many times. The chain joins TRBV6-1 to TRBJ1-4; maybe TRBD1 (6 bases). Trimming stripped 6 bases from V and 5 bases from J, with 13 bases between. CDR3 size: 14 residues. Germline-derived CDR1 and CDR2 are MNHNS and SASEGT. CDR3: CASSVTGRNEKLFF. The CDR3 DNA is TGTGCCAGCAGCGTAACAGGGAGGAATGAAAAACTGTTTTTT.

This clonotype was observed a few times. The CDR3 here is CASSFWVTGEVLNTHRVVYEAFF. The CDR3 region has the DNA TGTGCCAGCAGTTTCTGGGTGACAGGAGAAGTCTTGAACACACACCGGGTTGTGTATGAAGCTTTCTTT. The rearrangement joins TRBV12-3 or TRBV12-4 to TRBJ1-1, with D perhaps TRBD1 (6 bases). V dropped 3 bases and J dropped 7 bases, with 42 bases sitting between them. CDR3 size: 23 residues.

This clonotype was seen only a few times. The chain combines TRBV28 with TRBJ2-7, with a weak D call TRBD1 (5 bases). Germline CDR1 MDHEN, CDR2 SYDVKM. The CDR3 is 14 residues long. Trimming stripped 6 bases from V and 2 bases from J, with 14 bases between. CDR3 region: CASRRAIGAYEQYF. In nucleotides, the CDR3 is TGTGCCAGCAGACGGGCTATAGGGGCCTACGAGCAGTACTTC.

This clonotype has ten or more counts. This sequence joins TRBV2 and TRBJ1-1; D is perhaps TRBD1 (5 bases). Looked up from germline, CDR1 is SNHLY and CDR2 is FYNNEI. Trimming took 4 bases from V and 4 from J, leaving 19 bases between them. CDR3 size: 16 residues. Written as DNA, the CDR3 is TGTGCCAGCAGTGTGGCGCAGGGATGGCTCGGCACTGAAGCTTTCTTT. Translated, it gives CASSVAQGWLGTEAFF.

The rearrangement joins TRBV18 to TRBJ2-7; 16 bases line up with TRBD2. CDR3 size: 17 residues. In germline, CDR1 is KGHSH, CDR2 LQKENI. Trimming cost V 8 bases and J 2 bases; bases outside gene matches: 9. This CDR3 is CASPAPGTSGGAYEQYF. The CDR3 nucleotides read TGTGCCAGCCCAGCCCCCGGGACTAGCGGGGGGGCCTACGAGCAGTACTTC. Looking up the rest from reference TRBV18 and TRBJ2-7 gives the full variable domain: NAGVMQNPRHLVRRRGQEARLRCSPMKGHSHVYWYRQLPEEGLKFMVYLQKENIIDESGMPKERFSAEFPKEGPSILRIQQVVRGDSAAYFCASPAPGTSGGAYEQYFGPGTRLTVT.

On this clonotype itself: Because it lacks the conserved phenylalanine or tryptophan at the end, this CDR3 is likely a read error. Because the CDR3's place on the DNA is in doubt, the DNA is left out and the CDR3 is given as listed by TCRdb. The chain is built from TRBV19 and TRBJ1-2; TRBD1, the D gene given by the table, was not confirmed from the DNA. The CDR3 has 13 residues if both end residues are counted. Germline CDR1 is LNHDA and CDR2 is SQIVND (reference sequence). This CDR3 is CASSAYRADGYAL.

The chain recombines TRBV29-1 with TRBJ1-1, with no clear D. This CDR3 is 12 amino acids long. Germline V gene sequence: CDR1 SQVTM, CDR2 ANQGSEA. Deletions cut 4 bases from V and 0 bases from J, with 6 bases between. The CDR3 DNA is TGCAGCGTTGTGAAGGTGAACACTGAAGCTTTCTTT. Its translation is CSVVKVNTEAFF.

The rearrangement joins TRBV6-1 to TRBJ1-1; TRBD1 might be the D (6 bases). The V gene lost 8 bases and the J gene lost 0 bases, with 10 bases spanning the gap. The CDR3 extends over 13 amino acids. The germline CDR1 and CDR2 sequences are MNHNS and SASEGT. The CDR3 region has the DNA TGTGCCAGCCAGAGGGGGTTGAACACTGAAGCTTTCTTT. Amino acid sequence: CASQRGLNTEAFF.

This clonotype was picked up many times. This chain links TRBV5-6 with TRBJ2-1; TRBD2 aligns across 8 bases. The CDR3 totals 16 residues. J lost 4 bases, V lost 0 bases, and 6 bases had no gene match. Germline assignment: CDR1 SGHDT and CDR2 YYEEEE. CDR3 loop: CASSLGYSGVYNEQFF. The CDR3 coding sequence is TGTGCCAGCAGCTTGGGATATAGCGGGGTGTACAATGAGCAGTTCTTC.

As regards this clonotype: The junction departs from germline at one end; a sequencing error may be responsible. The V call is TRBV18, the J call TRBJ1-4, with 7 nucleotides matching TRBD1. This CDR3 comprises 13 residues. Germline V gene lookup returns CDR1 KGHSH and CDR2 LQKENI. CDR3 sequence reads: CASSHGQDEELFF. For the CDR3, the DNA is TGTGCCAGCTCACATGGACAGGATGAAGAACTGTTTTTT.

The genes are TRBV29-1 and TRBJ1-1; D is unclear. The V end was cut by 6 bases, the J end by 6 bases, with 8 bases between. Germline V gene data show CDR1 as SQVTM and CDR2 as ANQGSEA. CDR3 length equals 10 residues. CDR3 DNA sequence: TGCAGCGTGTGGGTTGCTGAAGCTTTCTTT. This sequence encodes CSVWVAEAFF.

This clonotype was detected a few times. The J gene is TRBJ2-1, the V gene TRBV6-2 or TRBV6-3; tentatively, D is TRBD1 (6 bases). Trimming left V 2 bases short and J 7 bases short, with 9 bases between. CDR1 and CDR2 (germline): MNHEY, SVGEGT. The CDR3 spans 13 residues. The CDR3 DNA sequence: TGTGCCAGCAGTTACGTCAGGGGTAATGAGCAGTTCTTC. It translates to CASSYVRGNEQFF.

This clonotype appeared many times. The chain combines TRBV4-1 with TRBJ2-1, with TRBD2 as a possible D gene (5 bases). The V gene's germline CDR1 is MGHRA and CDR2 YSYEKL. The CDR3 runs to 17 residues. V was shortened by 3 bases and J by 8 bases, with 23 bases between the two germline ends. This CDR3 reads CASSHLDYPPGRDEQFF. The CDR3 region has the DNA TGCGCCAGCAGCCACCTAGACTATCCGCCAGGCCGGGATGAGCAGTTCTTC.

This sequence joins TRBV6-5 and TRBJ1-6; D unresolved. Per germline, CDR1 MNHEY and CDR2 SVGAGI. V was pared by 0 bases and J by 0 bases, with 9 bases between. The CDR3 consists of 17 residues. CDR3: CASSYSMGSSYNSPLHF. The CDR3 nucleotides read TGTGCCAGCAGTTACTCGATGGGCAGCTCCTATAATTCACCCCTCCACTTT.

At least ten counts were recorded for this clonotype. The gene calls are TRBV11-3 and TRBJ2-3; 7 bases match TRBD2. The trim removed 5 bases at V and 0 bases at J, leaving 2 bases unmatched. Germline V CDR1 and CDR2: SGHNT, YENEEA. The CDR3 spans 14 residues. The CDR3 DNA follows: TGTGCCAGCAGCCGGGAGGAGAGCACAGATACGCAGTATTTT. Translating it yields CASSREESTDTQYF.

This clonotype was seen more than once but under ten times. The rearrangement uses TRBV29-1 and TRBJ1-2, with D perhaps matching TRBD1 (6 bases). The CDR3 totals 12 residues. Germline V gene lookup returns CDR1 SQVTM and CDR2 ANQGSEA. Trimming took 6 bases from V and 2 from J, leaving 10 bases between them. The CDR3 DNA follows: TGCAGCGTCACCGGGACAAACTATGGCTACACCTTC. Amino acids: CSVTGTNYGYTF.

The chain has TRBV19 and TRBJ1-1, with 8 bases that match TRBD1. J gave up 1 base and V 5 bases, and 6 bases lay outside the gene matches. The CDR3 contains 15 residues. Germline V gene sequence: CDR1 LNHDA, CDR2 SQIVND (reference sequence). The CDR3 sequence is CASSATGQANTEAFF. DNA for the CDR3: TGTGCCAGTAGTGCGACGGGACAGGCGAACACTGAAGCTTTCTTT.

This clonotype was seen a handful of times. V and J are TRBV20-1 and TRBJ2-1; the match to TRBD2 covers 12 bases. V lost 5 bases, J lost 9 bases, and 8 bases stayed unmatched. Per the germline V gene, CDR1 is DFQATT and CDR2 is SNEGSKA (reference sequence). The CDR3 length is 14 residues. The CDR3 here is CSADPSGGAVEQFF. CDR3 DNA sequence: TGCAGTGCTGACCCTAGCGGGGGGGCTGTTGAGCAGTTCTTC.

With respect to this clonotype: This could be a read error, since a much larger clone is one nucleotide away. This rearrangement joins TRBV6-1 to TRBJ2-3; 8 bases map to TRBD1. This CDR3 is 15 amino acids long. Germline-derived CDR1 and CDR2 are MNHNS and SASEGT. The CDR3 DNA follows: TGTGCCAGCAGACAACGACAGGGGTCCACAGGTACGCAGTATTTT. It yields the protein CASRQRQGSTGTQYF.

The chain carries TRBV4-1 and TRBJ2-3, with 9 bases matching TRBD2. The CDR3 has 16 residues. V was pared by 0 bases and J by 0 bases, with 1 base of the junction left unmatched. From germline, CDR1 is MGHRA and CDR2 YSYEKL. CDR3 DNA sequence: TGCGCCAGCAGCCAAGATCTAGCGGGAAGCACAGATACGCAGTATTTT. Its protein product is CASSQDLAGSTDTQYF.

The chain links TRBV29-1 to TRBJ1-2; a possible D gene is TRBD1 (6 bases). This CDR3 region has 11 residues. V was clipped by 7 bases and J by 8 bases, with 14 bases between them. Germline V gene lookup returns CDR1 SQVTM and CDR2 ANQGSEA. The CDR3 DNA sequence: TGCAGCGCCCGAGGGACATTCGGCTACACCTTC. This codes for CSARGTFGYTF.

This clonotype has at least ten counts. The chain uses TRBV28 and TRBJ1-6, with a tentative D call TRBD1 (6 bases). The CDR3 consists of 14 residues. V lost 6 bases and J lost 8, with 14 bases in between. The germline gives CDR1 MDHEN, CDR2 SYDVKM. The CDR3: CASRTRGSDSPLHF. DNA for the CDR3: TGTGCCAGCAGAACCAGGGGTTCCGATTCACCCCTCCACTTT.

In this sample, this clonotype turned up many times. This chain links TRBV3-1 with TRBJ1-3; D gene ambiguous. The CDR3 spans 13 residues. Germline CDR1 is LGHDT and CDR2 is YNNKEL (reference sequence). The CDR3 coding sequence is TGTGCGTCTCGACATCTCTCTGGAAACACCATATATTTT. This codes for CASRHLSGNTIYF.

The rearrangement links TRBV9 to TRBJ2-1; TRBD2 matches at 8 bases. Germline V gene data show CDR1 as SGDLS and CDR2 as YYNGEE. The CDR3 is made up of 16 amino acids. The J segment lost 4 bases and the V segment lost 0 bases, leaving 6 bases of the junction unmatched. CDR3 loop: CASSVAGSGDYNEQFF. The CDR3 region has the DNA TGTGCCAGCAGCGTAGCGGGTAGCGGGGATTACAATGAGCAGTTCTTC.